What follows are 18 T cell receptor beta chains derived from one specimen sequenced in a study of blood T cell repertoires in COVID-19. The table came from immunoSEQ multiplex PCR; TCRdb's copy has only in-frame clones and leaves some out. The profile shows fewer than 250,000 clones, roughly 84% of them singletons. The sequencing sample was made of PBMCs or T cells enriched from blood (not recorded which). The source of these receptors is a woman in her forties who had recovered from COVID-19.

The chain joins TRBV24-1 to TRBJ1-1; unclear D gene. CDR1 is KGHDR and CDR2 is SFDVKD in the germline V gene. V was pared by 5 bases and J by 6 bases, with 9 bases between. The CDR3 has 12 residues. The CDR3 bases are TGTGCCACCAGTGCAGGCAATGCTGAAGCTTTCTTT. Amino acid sequence: CATSAGNAEAFF.

This chain uses TRBV5-1 with TRBJ1-2; possibly TRBD1 for D (6 bases). The ends were cut back, 4 bases at V and 7 bases at J, with 17 bases in the middle. The CDR3 contains 14 residues. Germline V lookup: CDR1 SGHRS, CDR2 YFSETQ. CDR3 DNA: TGCGCCAGCAGCGGGGGCCCTAGGGGCAGTGGCTACACCTTC. Translated, it gives CASSGGPRGSGYTF.

The V gene is TRBV3-1 (or the pseudogene TRBV3-2), the J gene TRBJ1-3; no definite D call. The CDR3 extends over 16 amino acids. Germline CDR1 and CDR2: LGHDT and YNNKEL (reference sequence). V was clipped by 4 bases and J by 0 bases, with 13 bases between them. Here the CDR3 DNA reads TGTGCCAGCAGCCCCCGCCTGCCGAGCTCTGGAAACACCATATATTTT. It is translated as CASSPRLPSSGNTIYF.

The chain links TRBV7-9 to TRBJ2-5, with 8 bases identical to TRBD2. The V gene end was trimmed by 5 bases and the J gene end by 5 bases; junction bases not matched to a gene: 10. Germline V gene data show CDR1 as SEHNR and CDR2 as FQNEAQ (reference sequence). The CDR3 loop spans 15 amino acids. As DNA, the CDR3 is TGTGCCAGCAGCCGTACTAGCGGAGCATTCGAGACCCAGTACTTC. Translated, it gives CASSRTSGAFETQYF.

The chain has TRBV2 and TRBJ2-3; 7 nucleotides match TRBD2. CDR1 and CDR2 from the germline V gene are SNHLY and FYNNEI. The V gene end was trimmed by 6 bases and the J gene end by 3 bases; junction bases not matched to a gene: 12. This CDR3 is built from 16 residues. The CDR3 here is CASRAHTAGFTDTQYF. Here the CDR3 DNA reads TGTGCCAGCAGAGCCCATACAGCGGGATTTACAGATACGCAGTATTTT.

This chain connects TRBV28 to TRBJ2-3, with 9 bases matching TRBD2. The CDR3 is 14 residues long. With V trimmed by 3 bases and J by 4 bases, 2 bases remained unmatched. Germline loops: CDR1 MDHEN, CDR2 SYDVKM. The CDR3 loop is CASSFSGSPDTQYF. DNA for the CDR3: TGTGCCAGCAGTTTTAGCGGGAGCCCAGATACGCAGTATTTT.

J is TRBJ1-2 and V is TRBV9; D remains unclear. The CDR3 consists of 15 residues. Germline loops: CDR1 SGDLS, CDR2 YYNGEE. The ends were cut back, 0 bases at V and 4 bases at J, with 13 bases in the middle. CDR3 amino acids: CASSVGITRAYGYTF. In DNA, the CDR3 is TGTGCCAGCAGCGTAGGCATTACGAGGGCCTATGGCTACACCTTC.

V is TRBV19 and J is TRBJ1-1, with no clear D. CDR3 length equals 16 residues. Trimming took 2 bases from V and 1 from J, leaving 14 bases between them. Germline loops: CDR1 LNHDA, CDR2 SQIVND (reference sequence). This CDR3 reads CASSIREVGGNTEAFF. The DNA of the CDR3 is TGTGCCAGTAGTATACGGGAGGTAGGAGGGAACACTGAAGCTTTCTTT.

This clone showed up just once. This rearrangement joins TRBV28 to TRBJ1-4, with TRBD1 as a possible D gene (5 bases). The CDR3 has 16 residues. CDR1 is MDHEN, CDR2 SYDVKM, per germline. The germline V and J ends were trimmed by 6 bases and 8 bases, with 22 bases remaining between them. The DNA for the CDR3 is TGTGCCAGCAGCCTCGGACAAATTGGTAGTAGGGAAAAACTGTTTTTT. Translating it yields CASSLGQIGSREKLFF.

The rearrangement joins TRBV4-1 to TRBJ2-3; D call uncertain. Trimming removed 6 bases from V and 6 bases from J, with 13 bases in between. The germline gives CDR1 MGHRA, CDR2 YSYEKL. The CDR3 extends over 13 amino acids. CDR3 sequence: CASRLTGRDTQYF. The DNA of the CDR3 is TGCGCCAGCAGACTGACTGGCCGGGATACGCAGTATTTT.

This sequence joins TRBV9 and TRBJ2-1; D remains unclear. V lost 0 bases to trimming and J lost 11 bases, with 9 bases between them. Germline assignment: CDR1 SGDLS and CDR2 YYNGEE. The length of the CDR3 is 12 residues. The CDR3 loop is CASSVGNYQQFF. CDR3 nucleotide sequence: TGTGCCAGCAGCGTAGGAAACTACCAGCAGTTCTTC.

In the case of this clone: Other nucleotide sequences from this sample produce the same CDR3. The rearrangement uses TRBV7-2 and TRBJ2-5; D is undetermined. The germline V gene encodes CDR1 SGHTA and CDR2 FQGNSA. This CDR3 region has 12 residues. V was trimmed by 0 bases and J by 5 bases, leaving 4 bases between them. CDR3 coding DNA: TGTGCCAGCAGCTTAGCGCGGGAGACCCAGTACTTC. Protein product: CASSLARETQYF.

This chain joins TRBV30 and TRBJ2-7; 9 bases are a match to TRBD1. The trim removed 5 bases at V and 4 bases at J, leaving 9 bases unmatched. The CDR3 length is 14 residues. Germline-derived CDR1 and CDR2 are GTSNPN and SVGIG (reference sequence). CDR3 protein: CAWDTGTGSYEQYF. In DNA form, the CDR3 reads TGTGCCTGGGATACCGGGACAGGGTCTTACGAGCAGTACTTC.

The chain employs TRBV10-1 and TRBJ2-3, with a weak D call TRBD1 (5 bases). Germline CDR1 is WNHNN and CDR2 is SYGVQD (reference sequence). The CDR3 length is 16 residues. The V end was cut by 2 bases, the J end by 0 bases, with 12 bases between. The CDR3 is CASSERVGDSTDTQYF. CDR3 bases: TGCGCCAGCAGTGAGAGAGTAGGGGATAGCACAGATACGCAGTATTTT.

J is TRBJ1-1 and V is TRBV7-8; D might be TRBD1 (5 bases). Trimming cost V 2 bases and J 1 base, with 17 bases left between them. The CDR3 totals 17 residues. Germline CDR1 SGHVS, CDR2 FQNEAQ. This chain's CDR3 is CASSLPGLRVRNTEAFF. The CDR3, as DNA: TGTGCCAGCAGCTTACCGGGACTGAGGGTAAGGAACACTGAAGCTTTCTTT.

The chain joins TRBV10-3 to TRBJ1-2; a weak D match, TRBD1 (5 bases). Per the germline V gene, CDR1 is ENHRY and CDR2 is SYGVKD. The CDR3 has 15 amino acids. V lost 0 bases, J lost 1 base, and 9 bases lay in between. As DNA, the CDR3 is TGTGCCATCAGTGAGTCTGGGGGGAATAACTATGGCTACACCTTC. The encoded protein is CAISESGGNNYGYTF.

This sequence joins TRBV4-1 and TRBJ2-3; D remains unclear. Trimming left V 1 base short and J 2 bases short, with 10 bases between. The CDR3 length is 15 residues. CDR1 MGHRA and CDR2 YSYEKL come from the germline V gene. CDR3 in DNA: TGCGCCAGCAGCCAAGTCCTCCAGTCCACAGATACGCAGTATTTT. It yields the protein CASSQVLQSTDTQYF.

This chain's CDR3 is CASSTGTGFATNEKLFF. CDR3 DNA sequence: TGTGCCAGCAGTACCGGGACAGGCTTTGCAACTAATGAAAAACTGTTTTTT. V gene TRBV28 combines with J gene TRBJ1-4; 8 bases line up with TRBD1. CDR3 size: 17 residues. J was trimmed by 0 bases and V by 5 bases; bases with no gene match: 8. The germline CDR1 and CDR2 sequences are MDHEN and SYDVKM. Looking up the rest from reference TRBV28 and TRBJ1-4 gives the full variable domain: DVKVTQSSRYLVKRTGEKVFLECVQDMDHENMFWYRQDPGLGLRLIYFSYDVKMKEKGDIPEGYSVSREKKERFSLILESASTNQTSMYLCASSTGTGFATNEKLFFGSGTQLSVL.